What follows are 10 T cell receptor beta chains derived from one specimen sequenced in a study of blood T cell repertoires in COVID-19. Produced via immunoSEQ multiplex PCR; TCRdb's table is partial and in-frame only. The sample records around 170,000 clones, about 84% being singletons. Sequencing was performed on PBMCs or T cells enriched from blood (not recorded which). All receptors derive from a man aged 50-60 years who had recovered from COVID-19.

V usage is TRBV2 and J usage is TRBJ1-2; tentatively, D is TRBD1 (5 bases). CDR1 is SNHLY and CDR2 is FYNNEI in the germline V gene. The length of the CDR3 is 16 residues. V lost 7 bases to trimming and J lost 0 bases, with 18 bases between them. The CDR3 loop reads CASTRWGDLANYGYTF. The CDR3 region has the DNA TGTGCCAGCACCCGGTGGGGGGACCTAGCTAACTATGGCTACACCTTC.

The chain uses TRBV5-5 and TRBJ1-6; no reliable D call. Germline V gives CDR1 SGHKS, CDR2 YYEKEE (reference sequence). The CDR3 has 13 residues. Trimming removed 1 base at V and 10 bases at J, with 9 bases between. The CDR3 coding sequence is TGTGCCAGCAGCTTGACAGTCCGCTCACCCCTCCACTTT. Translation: CASSLTVRSPLHF.

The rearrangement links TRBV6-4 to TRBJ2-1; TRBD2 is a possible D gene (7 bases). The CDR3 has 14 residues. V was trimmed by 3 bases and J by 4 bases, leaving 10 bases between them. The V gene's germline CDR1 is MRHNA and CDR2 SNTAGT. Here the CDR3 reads CASSEGGGYNEQFF. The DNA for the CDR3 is TGTGCCAGCAGTGAAGGGGGGGGGTACAATGAGCAGTTCTTC.

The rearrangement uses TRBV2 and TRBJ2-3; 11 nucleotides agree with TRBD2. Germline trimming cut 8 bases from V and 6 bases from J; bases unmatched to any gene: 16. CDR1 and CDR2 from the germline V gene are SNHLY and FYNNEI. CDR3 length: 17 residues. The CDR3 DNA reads TGTGCCAGCTTCCAAGGGACTAGCGGCGGTTCAAGGGATACGCAGTATTTT. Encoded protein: CASFQGTSGGSRDTQYF.

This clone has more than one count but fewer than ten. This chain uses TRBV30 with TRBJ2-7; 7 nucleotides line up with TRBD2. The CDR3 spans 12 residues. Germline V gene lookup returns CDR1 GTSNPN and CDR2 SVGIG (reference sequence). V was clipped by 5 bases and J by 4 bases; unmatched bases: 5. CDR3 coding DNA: TGTGCCTGGTGCGGAGCGGGGTACGAGCAGTACTTC. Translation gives CAWCGAGYEQYF.

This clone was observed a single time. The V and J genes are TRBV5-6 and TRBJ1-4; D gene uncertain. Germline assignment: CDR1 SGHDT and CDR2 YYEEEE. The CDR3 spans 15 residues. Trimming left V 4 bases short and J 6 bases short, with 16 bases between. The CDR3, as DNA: TGTGCCAGCAGCCCGGGTTCCAGAGTATATGAAAAACTGTTTTTT. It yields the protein CASSPGSRVYEKLFF.

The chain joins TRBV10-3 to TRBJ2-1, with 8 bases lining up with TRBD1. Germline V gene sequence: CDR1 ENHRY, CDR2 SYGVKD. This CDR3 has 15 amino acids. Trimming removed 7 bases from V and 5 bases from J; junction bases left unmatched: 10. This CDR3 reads CAINSDREIHNEQFF. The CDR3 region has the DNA TGTGCCATCAACTCGGACAGGGAAATCCACAATGAGCAGTTCTTC.

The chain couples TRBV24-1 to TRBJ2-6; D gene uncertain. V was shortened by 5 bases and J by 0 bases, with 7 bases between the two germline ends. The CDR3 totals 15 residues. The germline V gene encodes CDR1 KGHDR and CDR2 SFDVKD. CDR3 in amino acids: CATSAQDSGANVLTF. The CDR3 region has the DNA TGTGCCACCAGTGCCCAGGACTCTGGGGCCAACGTCCTGACTTTC.

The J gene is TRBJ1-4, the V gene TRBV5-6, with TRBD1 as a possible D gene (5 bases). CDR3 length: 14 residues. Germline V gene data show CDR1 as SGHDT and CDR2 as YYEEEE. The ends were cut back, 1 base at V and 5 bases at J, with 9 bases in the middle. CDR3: CASSLRAGNEKLFF. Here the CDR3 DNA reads TGTGCCAGCAGCTTGAGGGCAGGGAATGAAAAACTGTTTTTT.

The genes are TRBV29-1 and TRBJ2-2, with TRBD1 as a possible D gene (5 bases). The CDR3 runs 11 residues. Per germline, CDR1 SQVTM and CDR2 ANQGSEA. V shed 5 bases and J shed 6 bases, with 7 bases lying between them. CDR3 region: CSVLRAGELFF. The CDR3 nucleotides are TGCAGCGTTCTCAGGGCCGGGGAGCTGTTTTTT.